The 23 T cell receptor beta chains reported below all come from one sample, sequenced in a study of T cell responses to AZD1222 COVID-19 vaccine. Measured with immunoSEQ multiplex PCR; TCRdb has only the in-frame clones, and not every one. The sample has 180,000 or so clones, roughly 93% seen once; the top ten hold approximately 4%. The source material was peripheral blood, sampled on day 0 of AZD1222 vaccination. The receptors come from an adult in good health.

The J gene is TRBJ1-1, the V gene TRBV27; unclear D gene. Germline lookup yields CDR1 MNHEY and CDR2 SMNVEV (reference sequence). The CDR3 spans 18 residues. The V and J ends lost 2 bases and 4 bases respectively, with 23 bases between them. CDR3 nucleotide sequence: TGTGCCAGCAGTTTAGGGGAAGACACCGTTATTCCTGGCACTGAAGCTTTCTTT. It encodes CASSLGEDTVIPGTEAFF.

This chain uses TRBV27 with TRBJ2-2, with 9 bases fitting TRBD1. This CDR3 is built from 16 residues. The V segment lost 4 bases and the J segment 3 bases; nucleotides outside the gene matches: 6. Germline values: CDR1 MNHEY, CDR2 SMNVEV (reference sequence). The CDR3 here is CASSSYGQGYTGELFF. The DNA of the CDR3 is TGTGCCAGCAGTTCCTACGGACAGGGGTACACCGGGGAGCTGTTTTTT.

The V call is TRBV4-2, the J call TRBJ2-1; 8 nucleotides line up with TRBD1. This CDR3 spans 15 amino acids. V gave up 4 bases and J gave up 10 bases; unmatched junction bases: 12. Germline V gives CDR1 LGHNA, CDR2 YNFKEQ. The CDR3 DNA is TGTGCCAGCAGCCTAACAGGGGGGTTGCAGGGCGAGCAGTTCTTC. Encoded protein: CASSLTGGLQGEQFF.

The chain recombines TRBV9 with TRBJ1-2; 7 nucleotides line up with TRBD1. CDR1 and CDR2 from the germline V gene are SGDLS and YYNGEE. This CDR3 comprises 16 residues. After removal of 7 bases from V and 0 bases from J, the junction contained 12 bases not matched to a gene. The CDR3 region has the DNA TGTGCCAGCGGAACAGGGGCGGCATTTACTAACTATGGCTACACCTTC. Amino acids: CASGTGAAFTNYGYTF.

This chain uses TRBV27 with TRBJ2-7, with D possibly TRBD1 on 6 matching bases. The CDR3 extends over 16 amino acids. CDR1 and CDR2 (germline): MNHEY, SMNVEV (reference sequence). V lost 5 bases and J 2 bases, leaving 19 bases between the germline ends. The CDR3 nucleotides are TGTGCCAGCAGTCTCCTCCCGGGACAACAAGCCTACGAGCAGTACTTC. This translates into CASSLLPGQQAYEQYF.

The chain joins TRBV7-9 to TRBJ2-5; D is ambiguous. There are 14 residues in the CDR3. Trimming took 5 bases from V and 7 from J, leaving 17 bases between them. The germline V gene has CDR1 SEHNR and CDR2 FQNEAQ (reference sequence). The CDR3 region is CASSLTTGDRTQYF. CDR3 nucleotides: TGTGCCAGCAGCCTTACAACCGGTGATCGGACCCAGTACTTC. Full variable domain (missing parts from reference TRBV7-9 and TRBJ2-5): DTGVSQNPRHKITKRGQNVTFRCDPISEHNRLYWYRQTLGQGPEFLTYFQNEAQLEKSRLLSDRFSAERPKGSFSTLEIQRTEQGDSAMYLCASSLTTGDRTQYFGPGTRLLVL.

This chain connects TRBV5-1 to TRBJ2-1, with 10 positions matching TRBD2. With V trimmed by 3 bases and J by 0 bases, 9 bases remained unmatched. Germline CDR1 SGHRS, CDR2 YFSETQ. The CDR3 length is 18 residues. This chain's CDR3 is CASSSVPLAGSSYNEQFF. CDR3 nucleotides: TGCGCCAGCAGCTCGGTCCCACTAGCGGGGAGCTCCTACAATGAGCAGTTCTTC.

The chain combines TRBV27 with TRBJ1-2; 7 bases are a match to TRBD1. The germline CDR1 and CDR2 sequences are MNHEY and SMNVEV (reference sequence). CDR3 length equals 14 residues. Trimming took 5 bases from V and 6 from J; bases not matched to a gene: 9. As DNA, the CDR3 is TGTGCCAGCAGTAAAACCGGGACAGCCCATGGCTACACCTTC. Amino acids: CASSKTGTAHGYTF.

The chain employs TRBV5-1 and TRBJ2-7; 8 bases are shared with TRBD1. Germline lookup yields CDR1 SGHRS and CDR2 YFSETQ. The CDR3 totals 15 residues. With 0 bases clipped from V and 0 bases from J, the junction kept 2 bases outside the gene matches. CDR3 in amino acids: CASSLGTGYSYEQYF. The CDR3 DNA sequence: TGCGCCAGCAGCTTGGGGACAGGGTACTCCTACGAGCAGTACTTC.

V usage is TRBV6-5 and J usage is TRBJ2-3; 7 positions match TRBD2. The CDR3 length is 14 residues. Unmatched junction bases numbered 2, after V lost 3 bases and J lost 2 bases. CDR1 and CDR2 (germline): MNHEY, SVGAGI. DNA for the CDR3: TGTGCCAGCAGTTATGGGACTAACACAGATACGCAGTATTTT. This sequence encodes CASSYGTNTDTQYF.

The chain uses TRBV6-5 and TRBJ1-2; D gene unclear. The CDR3 totals 15 residues. Germline lookup yields CDR1 MNHEY and CDR2 SVGAGI. With 2 bases removed from V and 1 base from J, the gap between germline ends came to 11 bases. The CDR3 protein is CASSYLRGSNYGYTF. As DNA, the CDR3 is TGTGCCAGCAGTTACCTACGCGGCAGTAACTATGGCTACACCTTC.

The chain is built from TRBV19 and TRBJ1-6; D ambiguous. The length of the CDR3 is 17 residues. V was clipped by 4 bases and J by 7 bases, with 20 bases between them. The germline gives CDR1 LNHDA, CDR2 SQIVND (reference sequence). The CDR3 nucleotides read TGTGCCAGTAGTACAGCAACCCACACGAGAGAGAATTCACCCCTCCACTTT. It translates to CASSTATHTRENSPLHF.

This chain connects TRBV30 to TRBJ2-7; 8 bases are shared with TRBD1. The CDR3 length is 15 residues. Losses at the gene ends were 0 bases for V and 2 bases for J; bases not matched to a gene: 6. CDR1 GTSNPN and CDR2 SVGIG come from the germline V gene (reference sequence). In DNA, the CDR3 is TGTGCCTGGAGTGTGGTCCAGGGGGCTCCCTACGAGCAGTACTTC. It codes for CAWSVVQGAPYEQYF.

This sequence joins TRBV19 and TRBJ2-2, with no clear D. Germline loops: CDR1 LNHDA, CDR2 SQIVND (reference sequence). The CDR3 is 12 amino acids. Trimming pared 11 bases from V and 5 bases from J, leaving 12 bases between. Here the CDR3 reads CAHAQVTGELFF. As DNA, the CDR3 is TGTGCCCATGCGCAGGTGACCGGGGAGCTGTTTTTT.

This clone was observed once. This chain uses TRBV19 with TRBJ2-7; no reliable D call. CDR3 length: 13 amino acids. Trimming removed 3 bases from V and 5 bases from J, with 11 bases in between. Per germline, CDR1 LNHDA and CDR2 SQIVND (reference sequence). This chain's CDR3 is CASSMRHSHEQYF. CDR3 DNA sequence: TGTGCCAGTAGTATGCGACATTCCCACGAGCAGTACTTC.

The CDR3 loop reads CASSSTLETDSGNTIYF. Here the CDR3 DNA reads TGTGCCAGCAGCTCAACGCTGGAGACAGACTCTGGAAACACCATATATTTT. This rearrangement joins TRBV7-9 to TRBJ1-3, with TRBD1 as a possible D gene (5 bases). V lost 4 bases, J lost 0 bases, and 16 bases lay in between. The CDR3 is 17 amino acids. Germline CDR1 SEHNR, CDR2 FQNEAQ (reference sequence).

The chain recombines TRBV5-4 with TRBJ1-2; 9 bases agree with TRBD1. V lost 0 bases, J lost 4 bases, and 13 bases stayed unmatched. Looked up from germline, CDR1 is SGHNT and CDR2 is YYREEE (reference sequence). The CDR3 length is 18 residues. This CDR3 is CASSLAGDYRGQGYGYTF. Written as DNA, the CDR3 is TGTGCCAGCAGCTTGGCGGGGGATTACAGGGGGCAAGGCTATGGCTACACCTTC.

With respect to this clone: Relative to the germline gene, one junction end is altered; a read error may explain this. V gene TRBV19 combines with J gene TRBJ2-5; 13 nucleotides match TRBD2. The CDR3 has 17 amino acids. The germline V gene has CDR1 LNHDA and CDR2 SQIVND (reference sequence). The CDR3 nucleotides read TGTGCCAGTAGTTCTGGGACTAGCGGGGCTTATCAAGAGATCCAGTACTTC. Encoded protein: CASSSGTSGAYQEIQYF.

The V gene is TRBV19, the J gene TRBJ2-1; 8 bases match TRBD2. Germline assignment: CDR1 LNHDA and CDR2 SQIVND (reference sequence). With V trimmed by 1 base and J by 7 bases, 6 bases remained unmatched. The CDR3 length is 15 residues. The CDR3 is CASSIVGTRWNEQFF. The CDR3, as DNA: TGTGCCAGTAGTATAGTTGGGACTAGGTGGAATGAGCAGTTCTTC.

This clone has just one count. V usage is TRBV7-9 and J usage is TRBJ1-4, with D maybe TRBD1 (6 bases). CDR3 length: 12 residues. Per germline, CDR1 SEHNR and CDR2 FQNEAQ (reference sequence). V shed 5 bases and J shed 11 bases, with 12 bases lying between them. DNA for the CDR3: TGTGCCAGCAGCCCGGACAGCGTTAAACTGTTTTTT. It specifies CASSPDSVKLFF.

V usage is TRBV5-8 and J usage is TRBJ1-3; weak D call: TRBD1 (6 bases). Germline values: CDR1 SGHTS, CDR2 YDEGEE. Trimming took 3 bases from V and 8 from J, leaving 12 bases between them. The CDR3 is 13 residues long. The CDR3 spells CASSSQGDYTIYF. CDR3 nucleotide sequence: TGTGCCAGCAGCTCACAGGGAGACTACACCATATATTTT.

This clone was seen just once. The rearrangement joins TRBV6-2 or TRBV6-3 to TRBJ2-7; 10 nucleotides agree with TRBD2. Per germline, CDR1 MNHEY and CDR2 SVGEGT. Losses at the gene ends were 5 bases for V and 2 bases for J; bases not matched to a gene: 6. The CDR3 is 15 amino acids. The CDR3 reads CASSQTTSGTYEQYF. CDR3 nucleotides: TGTGCCAGCAGTCAAACAACTAGCGGGACCTACGAGCAGTACTTC.

The chain joins TRBV10-1 to TRBJ2-7, with D uncertain. This CDR3 is 14 amino acids long. Trimming cost V 2 bases and J 6 bases, with 14 bases left between them. Germline CDR1 WNHNN, CDR2 SYGVQD (reference sequence). The CDR3 DNA reads TGCGCCAGCAGTGAGGACCCCCACGGCCGCGAGCAGTACTTC. Protein: CASSEDPHGREQYF.